Listed here are 5 T cell receptor beta chains from one sample, sequenced in a study of OX40 agonist ivuxolimab in advanced cancers. The library was built by means of the immunoSEQ multiplex PCR assay. TCRdb's version of the immuneACCESS table is confined to in-frame rearrangements and falls short of the full clone set. An unresolved V gene accounts for under half of the shortfall where checked; the remainder is of unknown origin. Present in this sample are 55,000 to 80,000 clones, around 86% of which were seen just once. The ten biggest clones cover 2.5% to 3% of the sample. Sequencing used CD4+ or CD8+ T cells sorted from blood, obtained in a trial of the OX40 agonist ivuxolimab. The receptors stem from an adult with an advanced solid tumor such as melanoma, head and neck, liver or kidney cancer.

This clone occurred once. This chain joins TRBV14 and TRBJ1-4; 8 nucleotides line up with TRBD1. Looked up from germline, CDR1 is SGHDN and CDR2 is FVKESK. The CDR3 covers 14 residues. Losses at the gene ends were 4 bases for V and 5 bases for J; bases not matched to a gene: 3. CDR3 in DNA: TGTGCCAGCAGCCCAGGGACAGGAAATGAAAAACTGTTTTTT. Translating gives CASSPGTGNEKLFF.

The rearrangement joins TRBV5-1 to TRBJ2-1, with D unclear. V was shortened by 0 bases and J by 4 bases, with 8 bases between the two germline ends. The CDR3 extends over 14 amino acids. Germline values: CDR1 SGHRS, CDR2 YFSETQ. CDR3: CASSLGLRYNEQFF. The DNA for the CDR3 is TGCGCCAGCAGCTTGGGTCTTAGGTACAATGAGCAGTTCTTC.

The chain combines TRBV6-1 with TRBJ1-1; D remains ambiguous. Trimming took 7 bases from V and 1 from J, leaving 10 bases between them. The CDR3 is made up of 13 amino acids. From germline, CDR1 is MNHNS and CDR2 SASEGT. This chain's CDR3 is CASKIRGNTEAFF. CDR3 bases: TGTGCCAGCAAAATTCGGGGGAACACTGAAGCTTTCTTT.

This chain joins TRBV5-6 and TRBJ2-1; perhaps D is TRBD1 or TRBD2 (6 bases each). The germline V gene encodes CDR1 SGHDT and CDR2 YYEEEE. CDR3 length: 16 residues. Trimming removed 0 bases at V and 4 bases at J, with 14 bases between. CDR3 in DNA: TGTGCCAGCAGCTTGGCTTCGGGGGCCAAATACAATGAGCAGTTCTTC. The encoded protein is CASSLASGAKYNEQFF.

The V and J genes are TRBV7-9 and TRBJ2-1, with 7 bases matching TRBD2. V shed 1 base, J shed 4 bases, and the junction held 7 bases outside the gene matches. Germline CDR1 reads SEHNR; CDR2 reads FQNEAQ (reference sequence). The CDR3 runs 16 residues. CDR3 nucleotides: TGTGCCAGCAGCTTAGGCCCAGCGGGGATATACAATGAGCAGTTCTTC. Translating gives CASSLGPAGIYNEQFF.